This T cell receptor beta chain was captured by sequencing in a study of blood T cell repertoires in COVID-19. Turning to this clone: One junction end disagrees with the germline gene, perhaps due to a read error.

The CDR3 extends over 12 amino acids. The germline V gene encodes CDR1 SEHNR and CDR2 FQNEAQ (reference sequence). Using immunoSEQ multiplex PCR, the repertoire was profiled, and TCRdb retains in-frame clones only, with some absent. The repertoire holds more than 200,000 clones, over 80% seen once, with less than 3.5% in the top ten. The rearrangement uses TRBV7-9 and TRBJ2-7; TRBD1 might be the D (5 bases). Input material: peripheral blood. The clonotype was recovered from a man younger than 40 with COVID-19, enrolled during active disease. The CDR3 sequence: CASSPLDRESNF. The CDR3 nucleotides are TGTGCCAGCAGCCCCCTCGACAGAGAGAGTAACTTC.